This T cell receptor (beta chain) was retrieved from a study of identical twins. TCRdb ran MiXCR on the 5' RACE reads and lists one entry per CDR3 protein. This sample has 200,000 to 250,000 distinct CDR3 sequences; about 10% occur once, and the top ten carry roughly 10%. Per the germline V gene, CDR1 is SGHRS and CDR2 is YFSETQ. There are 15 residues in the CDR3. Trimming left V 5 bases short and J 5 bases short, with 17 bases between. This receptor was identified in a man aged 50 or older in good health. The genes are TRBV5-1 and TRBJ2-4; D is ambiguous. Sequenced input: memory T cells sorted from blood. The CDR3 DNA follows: TGCGCCAGCAGAACCGACGTCGCGCTTGAAAACATTCAGTACTTC. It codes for CASRTDVALENIQYF.